Listed below are T cell receptor beta chains from one sample, sequenced in a study of early T cells in non-severe SARS-CoV-2 infection. TCRdb reprocessed the 5' RACE reads via MiXCR and lists one record per CDR3 protein. The repertoire holds tens of thousands of distinct CDR3 sequences, with nearly 6% as singletons. Sequenced: whole blood. Source of these receptors: an adult who was a healthcare worker with PCR-confirmed SARS-CoV-2 infection or an uninfected control (not recorded which). The CDR3 runs from the conserved cysteine through the conserved F or W. The D gene is left open where the match is weak. Clone size is shown for a subset of rows, as once, few, many or a class of expanded clone.

v_gene: TRBV12-3/TRBV12-4; d_gene: TRBD1; abundance: many; j_gene: TRBJ1-1; CDR3nt: TGTGCCAGCAGTCCACAGGGGCCGGCTGAAGCTTTCTTT; CDR3aa: CASSPQGPAEAFF
v_gene: TRBV12-3/TRBV12-4; d_gene: -; abundance: -; j_gene: TRBJ1-6; CDR3nt: TGTGCCAGCAGCCAGACCGGGGTCAGGACACCCCTCCACTTT; CDR3aa: CASSQTGVRTPLHF
v_gene: TRBV20-1; d_gene: -; abundance: many; j_gene: TRBJ2-1; CDR3nt: TGCAGTGCTAGAGATCGGAGCGGAGGGTACAATGAGCAGTTCTTC; CDR3aa: CSARDRSGGYNEQFF
v_gene: TRBV5-1; d_gene: -; abundance: many; j_gene: TRBJ1-5; CDR3nt: TGCGCCAGCAGCCCCGACGGGATAAATCAGCCCCAGCATTTT; CDR3aa: CASSPDGINQPQHF
v_gene: TRBV6-2/TRBV6-3; d_gene: -; abundance: -; j_gene: TRBJ2-5; CDR3nt: TGTGCCAGCTTCGACTCCTTATCGCAAGAGACCCAGTACTTC; CDR3aa: CASFDSLSQETQYF
v_gene: TRBV29-1; d_gene: -; abundance: many; j_gene: TRBJ2-1; CDR3nt: TGCAGCTCTCCCAGGGGAGGGACTGAGCAGTTCTTC; CDR3aa: CSSPRGGTEQFF
v_gene: TRBV28; d_gene: TRBD1; abundance: many; j_gene: TRBJ2-6; CDR3nt: TGTGCCAGCAGTTCGTATACCCGGGACAGGGGGCGCCCGTCTGGGGCCAACGTCCTGACTTTC; CDR3aa: CASSSYTRDRGRPSGANVLTF
v_gene: TRBV6-6; d_gene: -; abundance: many; j_gene: TRBJ1-1; CDR3nt: TGTGCCAGCAGTCACACAGGGTCCACTGAAGCTTTCTTT; CDR3aa: CASSHTGSTEAFF
v_gene: TRBV5-1; d_gene: -; abundance: many; j_gene: TRBJ2-5; CDR3nt: TGCGCCAGCAGCTTACCGAGAGGCCAGGAGACCCAGTACTTC; CDR3aa: CASSLPRGQETQYF
v_gene: TRBV7-2; d_gene: -; abundance: many; j_gene: TRBJ1-1; CDR3nt: TGTGCCAGCAGCTTAGGCGGGAGGGGAACTGAAGCTTTCTTT; CDR3aa: CASSLGGRGTEAFF
v_gene: TRBV6-6; d_gene: -; abundance: many; j_gene: TRBJ1-1; CDR3nt: TGTGCCAGCAGTTACACGACAGCTACTGACGCTTTCTTT; CDR3aa: CASSYTTATDAFF
v_gene: TRBV5-5; d_gene: TRBD1; abundance: -; j_gene: TRBJ1-1; CDR3nt: TGTGCCAGCAGTCGGGACAGGAGATACACTGAAGCTTTCTTT; CDR3aa: CASSRDRRYTEAFF